This T cell receptor beta chain derives from a study of Ad26.COV2.S vaccination and SARS-CoV-2 variants. Trimming pared 0 bases from V and 4 bases from J, leaving 18 bases between. CDR3 length: 18 amino acids. Looked up from germline, CDR1 is SGHVS and CDR2 is FQNEAQ. Study-level points and caveats: Non-spike TCR breadth did not differ much between vaccine and placebo recipients.

In regard to this clone: Its antigen is currently unknown.

The data were produced by immunoSEQ multiplex PCR, yet TCRdb's version contains in-frame clones alone and is incomplete. The table lists a few hundred thousand clones, around 90% of them singletons. Treatment defined: 15 to 20 received Ad26.COV2.S at low or high dose, single or two shots; about 5 received placebo; per-sample allocation not given. Samples analyzed were those drawn on day 63 after the first vaccine or placebo injection. The V call is TRBV7-8, the J call TRBJ2-2; unclear D gene. This clonotype was obtained from a person between 18 and 65 years old who received the Ad26.COV2.S COVID-19 vaccine or a placebo. The sample in question was peripheral blood, obtained in a trial of Ad26.COV2.S vaccine versus placebo. The CDR3 nucleotides read TGTGCCAGCAGCTTAGCATTGGTCCCGGTTGGTAGCACCGGGGAGCTGTTTTTT. Its translation: CASSLALVPVGSTGELFF.